The 10 T cell receptor beta chains given below trace back to one sample, sequenced in a study of early T cells in non-severe SARS-CoV-2 infection (TCRdb year 2021). Library preparation used 5' RACE. The sequencer was a NextSeq 500. The public reads were run again by TCRdb, first through fastp at Q25 and then through MiXCR, and only productive beta chains were kept. Under each unique CDR3 protein, matching rows form one entry showing the most common genes and DNA. The sample table holds 40,000 to 45,000 distinct CDR3 sequences, of which approximately 6.1% were seen once. Less than 25% of the sample rests with the top ten. Sequenced here: whole blood, sampled at baseline. These receptors all stem from an adult who was a healthcare worker with PCR-confirmed SARS-CoV-2 infection or an uninfected control (not recorded which).

In its sample, this clonotype was seen a few times. This sequence joins TRBV11-3 and TRBJ2-1, with 8 bases matching TRBD2. Germline trimming cut 2 bases from V and 9 bases from J; bases unmatched to any gene: 9. CDR3 length: 15 amino acids. From germline, CDR1 is SGHNT and CDR2 YENEEA. The CDR3 DNA is TGTGCCAGCAGCTTAATTGCCGGGGGGGTCGGTGAGCAGTTCTTC. The encoded protein is CASSLIAGGVGEQFF.

This clonotype was seen a few times. This chain links TRBV24-1 with TRBJ2-3, with TRBD1 identical over 7 bases. J gave up 2 bases and V 0 bases, and 4 bases lay outside the gene matches. Germline V gives CDR1 KGHDR, CDR2 SFDVKD. The CDR3 contains 16 residues. CDR3 loop: CATSDLGTADTDTQYF. The CDR3 DNA follows: TGTGCCACCAGTGATTTGGGGACAGCTGACACAGATACGCAGTATTTT.

This clonotype was picked up one time. Here the CDR3 DNA reads TGTGCCAGCAGAAACGACGCTAGCGGAGAGTTCTTC. Protein product: CASRNDASGEFF. The chain links TRBV7-2 to TRBJ2-1; 7 bases are a match to TRBD2. The germline gives CDR1 SGHTA, CDR2 FQGNSA. CDR3 length: 12 amino acids. Losses at the gene ends were 6 bases for V and 14 bases for J; bases not matched to a gene: 10.

This clonotype was found many times. The V call is TRBV3-1, the J call TRBJ1-2; 8 bases are shared with TRBD1. In germline, CDR1 is LGHDT, CDR2 YNNKEL (reference sequence). This CDR3 is built from 15 residues. With 4 bases clipped from V and 0 bases from J, the junction kept 4 bases outside the gene matches. The CDR3 region has the DNA TGTGCCAGCAGCCCCGTACAGGGGGCTAACTATGGCTACACCTTC. Its protein product is CASSPVQGANYGYTF.

This clonotype was detected many times. V is TRBV11-2 and J is TRBJ2-1; no reliable D call. Between the trimmed V and J ends, which lost 5 bases and 12 bases, there was a span of 11 bases. Looked up from germline, CDR1 is SGHAT and CDR2 is FQNNGV. CDR3 size: 11 residues. The CDR3 nucleotides are TGTGCCAGCAGCCTTTCTTGGGGGCAGTTCTTC. As protein: CASSLSWGQFF.

This chain connects TRBV6-2 or TRBV6-3 to TRBJ2-5; D is perhaps TRBD2 (6 bases). This CDR3 contains 14 residues. Germline lookup yields CDR1 MNHEY and CDR2 SVGEGT. With 4 bases removed from V and 4 bases from J, the gap between germline ends came to 13 bases. The CDR3 region is CASSSRRVPETQYF. CDR3 sequence (DNA): TGTGCCAGCAGTTCGCGGAGGGTTCCAGAGACCCAGTACTTC.

This clonotype was counted at least ten times. V and J are TRBV5-6 and TRBJ2-1, with TRBD2 matching over 9 bases. With V trimmed by 1 base and J by 8 bases, 4 bases remained unmatched. The V gene's germline CDR1 is SGHDT and CDR2 YYEEEE. The CDR3 runs to 14 residues. CDR3 protein: CASSLMAGGYEQFF. As DNA, the CDR3 is TGTGCCAGCAGCTTGATGGCGGGAGGGTATGAGCAGTTCTTC.

This clonotype was counted at least ten times. The chain employs TRBV29-1 and TRBJ2-3, with D perhaps TRBD1 (6 bases). Between the trimmed V and J ends, which lost 5 bases and 2 bases, there was a span of 17 bases. The CDR3 has 15 residues. Germline loops: CDR1 SQVTM, CDR2 ANQGSEA. The CDR3 loop reads CSVFLGAFSTDTQYF. CDR3 nucleotides: TGCAGCGTTTTTTTGGGGGCTTTCTCCACAGATACGCAGTATTTT.

The chain employs TRBV7-2 and TRBJ2-3; either TRBD1 or TRBD2 may fit D (6 bases each). CDR1 is SGHTA, CDR2 FQGNSA, per germline. Deletions cut 7 bases from V and 1 base from J, with 12 bases between. This CDR3 contains 14 residues. CDR3 sequence: CASKTGAGTDTQYF. DNA for the CDR3: TGTGCCAGCAAAACGGGGGCCGGCACAGATACGCAGTATTTT. The whole variable domain, filled in from reference TRBV7-2 and TRBJ2-3, reads GAGVSQSPSNKVTEKGKDVELRCDPISGHTALYWYRQSLGQGLEFLIYFQGNSAPDKSGLPSDRFSAERTGGSVSTLTIQRTQQEDSAVYLCASKTGAGTDTQYFGPGTRLTVL.

The chain combines TRBV6-5 with TRBJ1-2, with D possibly matching TRBD1 (6 bases). Germline V gene sequence: CDR1 MNHEY, CDR2 SVGAGI. This CDR3 comprises 14 residues. V lost 3 bases and J lost 4, with 12 bases in between. The DNA for the CDR3 is TGTGCCAGCAGTTATCAGGGGCTGGCCTATGGCTACACCTTC. This gives the protein CASSYQGLAYGYTF.